This T cell receptor beta chain was profiled in a study of OX40 agonist ivuxolimab in advanced cancers. The wider study: Partial responses, seen in three patients, involved one hepatocellular carcinoma and two cutaneous melanomas.

Findings and limits, study-wide: In general, CD8+ T cells held more expanded clones than CD4+ did, on average.

Individuals having autoimmune disease history or systemic immunosuppression were not enrolled. Regarding this clone: What it binds is unknown. This specimen includes other DNA sequences encoding the same CDR3.

J lost 4 bases, V lost 2 bases, and 6 bases had no gene match. Germline CDR1 and CDR2: MNHEY and SVGAGI. This CDR3 is built from 16 residues. Method: immunoSEQ multiplex PCR; TCRdb's copy keeps in-frame clones and lacks some. The sample contains tens of thousands of clones, 85% to 90% of which appear only once. This sample comprised CD4+ or CD8+ T cells sorted from blood, obtained in a trial of the OX40 agonist ivuxolimab. The rearrangement uses TRBV6-5 and TRBJ1-2, with TRBD1 matching over 11 bases. The TCR comes from an adult with an advanced solid tumor such as melanoma, head and neck, liver or kidney cancer. CDR3 protein: CASSYIRTGGGYGYTF. CDR3 bases: TGTGCCAGCAGTTACATTCGGACAGGGGGCGGCTATGGCTACACCTTC.